This is a list of T cell receptor beta chains from one sample in a study of cytomegalovirus exposure and HLA in healthy donors. Only in-frame clones appear in the TCRdb table, and some are missing; sequencing was by immunoSEQ multiplex PCR. The sample lists fewer than 120,000 clones, approximately 80% seen once, with about 6.8% in the top ten. The sequenced sample was PBMCs. The receptors were sampled from a man aged 25-45 years in good health and CMV-seropositive. CDR3s include the opening cysteine and the closing phenylalanine or tryptophan. The D gene is left open where the match is weak. Size tells how often a clone was seen (once, few, many) or the class of an expanded clone, and some rows leave it out.

.	TRBV7-9	TRBJ2-1	TRBD1	TGTGCCAGCAGCCCCCAGGGGGCCTCCTACAATGAGCAGTTCTTC	CASSPQGASYNEQFF
.	TRBV7-2	TRBJ2-5	TRBD1	TGTGCCAGCAGCAACAACAGGGGGGAAGAGACCCAGTACTTC	CASSNNRGEETQYF
.	TRBV6-5	TRBJ1-1	TRBD1	TGTGCCAGCAGTTATTCCCTGGCAGGGGGGACTGAAGCTTTCTTT	CASSYSLAGGTEAFF
.	TRBV5-1	TRBJ2-7	.	TGCGCCAGCAGCTTGCGCAGGGAGGACTACGAGCAGTACTTC	CASSLRREDYEQYF
.	TRBV15	TRBJ1-5	.	TGTGCCACCAGCAGCCCGCCCCGGGGTGGAGACAATCAGCCCCAGCATTTT	CATSSPPRGGDNQPQHF
few	TRBV10-3	TRBJ2-3	.	TGTGCCATCCAGAGAGGGGGTGGGGAAGATACGCAGTATTTT	CAIQRGGGEDTQYF
few	TRBV5-1	TRBJ1-1	.	TGCGCCAGCAGCTCTTTACCTGGACAACTTGAAGCTTTCTTT	CASSSLPGQLEAFF
.	TRBV19	TRBJ2-7	.	TGTGCCAGTAGTAGGCCAGGGGCTTCCTACGAGCAGTACTTC	CASSRPGASYEQYF
.	TRBV6-6	TRBJ1-5	.	TGTGCCAGCAGTTACGGCCTTGGTCAGCCCCAGCATTTT	CASSYGLGQPQHF
.	TRBV4-2	TRBJ1-3	.	TGTGCCAGCAGCCCGGGACACGTCTCTGGAAACACCATATATTTT	CASSPGHVSGNTIYF
.	TRBV11-2	TRBJ1-1	.	TGTGCCAGCAGCTTATCGGGAGGAGGGTACACTGAAGCTTTCTTT	CASSLSGGGYTEAFF
.	TRBV27	TRBJ2-7	TRBD2	TGTGCCAGCAGTTTATTACCTAGCGGGGGGGGCGACGAGCAGTACTTC	CASSLLPSGGGDEQYF
once	TRBV5-8	TRBJ1-1	.	TGTGCCAGCAGCTTCCCACACAGGGTCACTGAAGCTTTCTTT	CASSFPHRVTEAFF
.	TRBV4-2	TRBJ2-7	TRBD1	TGTGCCAGCAGCCTCGAGGGACAGTCATTATGGGACGAGCAGTGCTTC	CASSLEGQSLWDEQCF
.	TRBV5-1	TRBJ2-3	TRBD2	TGCGCCAGCAGCACGAAACTAGCGGGGGTAGATACGCAGTATTTT	CASSTKLAGVDTQYF
.	TRBV7-2	TRBJ2-1	TRBD2	TGTGCCAGCAGCTCCAGGGAGGGTATAGCGGGGGGGCCCTACACTGAGCAGTTCTTC	CASSSREGIAGGPYTEQFF
once	TRBV13	TRBJ2-3	.	TGTGCCAGCAGCTTAAGGCGGGGGCCGGGCACAGATACGCAGTATTTT	CASSLRRGPGTDTQYF
few	TRBV9	TRBJ1-1	.	TGTGCCAGCAGCGTAAGCCCAGGGGATATCAACACTGAAGCTTTCTTT	CASSVSPGDINTEAFF
.	TRBV5-1	TRBJ2-1	.	TGCGCCAGCAGCCTGGGTTCGACAGGTCCACCGTTTGACGGGCAGTTCTTC	CASSLGSTGPPFDGQFF
.	TRBV25-1	TRBJ2-1	TRBD2	TGTGCCAGCAGTGATAGACTAGCGGGGGGGAGATACAATGAGCAGTTCTTC	CASSDRLAGGRYNEQFF
.	TRBV19	TRBJ2-4	TRBD2	TGTGCCAGTAGTACCGCCGGGACTAGCGGGGGGCACGTCGGACAAAACATTCAGTACTTC	CASSTAGTSGGHVGQNIQYF
.	TRBV5-4	TRBJ1-2	.	TGTGCCAGCAGCATTGACGGGACAAGTTCTTCTAACTATGGCTACACCTTC	CASSIDGTSSSNYGYTF
.	TRBV2	TRBJ1-2	.	TGTGCCAGCAGCGAACTCTCCGTTAGGTGGCGGAGCGGCTACACCTTC	CASSELSVRWRSGYTF
.	TRBV5-6	TRBJ2-7	TRBD1	TGTGCCAGCAGCTTCGGACAGGGTTCCTACGAGCAGTACTTC	CASSFGQGSYEQYF
.	TRBV9	TRBJ2-7	TRBD1	TGTGCCAGCAGCGCCCCCACCGGGACAGCGAACGAGCAGTACTTC	CASSAPTGTANEQYF
.	TRBV4-1	TRBJ2-5	TRBD1	TGCGCCAGCAGCCAACGAAGCGGGACAGGGGGGAAGCAGTACTTC	CASSQRSGTGGKQYF
.	TRBV7-8	TRBJ1-2	.	TGTGCCAGCAGTTACGGGGGTGGCTACACCTTC	CASSYGGGYTF
.	TRBV14	TRBJ2-5	TRBD2	TGTGCCAGCAGCCAAGAAGTCGGGATAGCGGGGGTGGAGACCCAGTACTTC	CASSQEVGIAGVETQYF
.	TRBV10-2	TRBJ2-7	TRBD2	TGCGCCAGCACGGCGGGGGGCGCCTACGAGCAGTACTTC	CASTAGGAYEQYF
once	TRBV11-2	TRBJ2-7	.	TGTGCCAGCAGCCCACAGGGATACGAGCAGTACTTC	CASSPQGYEQYF
many	TRBV5-1	TRBJ2-3	.	TGCGCCAGCAGCTTGGCCGCGGCAGCGGATACGCAGTATTTT	CASSLAAAADTQYF
.	TRBV30	TRBJ1-1	TRBD1	TGTGCCTGGAGCCGTACAGGGGATGGAGGAGCTTTCTTT	CAWSRTGDGGAFF
.	TRBV15	TRBJ2-6	.	TGTGCCACCAGCAGACAGAATTCTGGGGCCAACGTCCTGACTTTC	CATSRQNSGANVLTF
.	TRBV14	TRBJ2-3	TRBD2	TGTGCCAGCAGCCAAGCGGGGGGGCCCACAGATACGCAGTATTTT	CASSQAGGPTDTQYF
few	TRBV6-5	TRBJ2-7	.	TGTGCCAGCAGTTCCACGACGGGCTACGAGCAGTACTTC	CASSSTTGYEQYF
.	TRBV29-1	TRBJ2-2	.	TGCAGCGTTGAAGATGAGGGCCTTGGGGACACCGGGGAGCTGTTTTTT	CSVEDEGLGDTGELFF
few	TRBV6-5	TRBJ1-6	.	TGTGCCAGCGGGGAAACAGGGCGCAATTCACCCCTCCACTTT	CASGETGRNSPLHF
.	TRBV11-1	TRBJ2-7	TRBD1	TGTGCCAGCAGCTTAGACGACAGGGGGCTAAACGAGCAGTACTTC	CASSLDDRGLNEQYF
few	TRBV6-1	TRBJ1-5	TRBD1	TGTGCCAGCAGAGACAGGGAAAGCAATCAGCCCCAGCATTTT	CASRDRESNQPQHF
.	TRBV7-8	TRBJ2-7	.	TGTGCCAGCAGCTTAGGAATTCAGGGTTCCTCCTACGAGCAGTACTTC	CASSLGIQGSSYEQYF
.	TRBV19	TRBJ2-3	.	TGTGCCAGTAGTATCTGGAGGGTGACAGATACGCAGTATTTT	CASSIWRVTDTQYF
.	TRBV5-8	TRBJ1-4	.	TGTGCCAGCAGCTTGGGATCAGGGTATCGGGAAAAACTGTTTTTT	CASSLGSGYREKLFF
.	TRBV5-8	TRBJ2-3	.	TGTGCCAGCAGCTTGGCCGAGGGAGGAACGCAGTATTTT	CASSLAEGGTQYF
many	TRBV6-6	TRBJ2-7	TRBD1	TGTGCCAGCAGTTACGGGACAGGGGGCTACGAGCAGTACTTC	CASSYGTGGYEQYF
.	TRBV4-3	TRBJ2-7	.	TGCGCCAGCAGCCAAGATGCGGCCGCACTCTCCTACGAGCAGTACTTC	CASSQDAAALSYEQYF
.	TRBV10-3	TRBJ2-3	TRBD2	TGTGCCATCAGTGAGGGGACTAGCGGGACCACAGATACGCAGTATTTT	CAISEGTSGTTDTQYF
.	TRBV11-3	TRBJ1-1	.	TGTGCCAGCAGCTTAGGAGTGAACACTGAAGCTTTCTTT	CASSLGVNTEAFF
.	TRBV28	TRBJ2-4	TRBD1	TGTGCCAGCAGTCACAGGGGAAGAGCGGACATTCAGTACTTC	CASSHRGRADIQYF
few	TRBV4-3	TRBJ1-2	.	TGCGCCAGCAGCCAAGATGATAGCAGGGCCGGGGGTGGCTACACCTTC	CASSQDDSRAGGGYTF
.	TRBV13	TRBJ2-3	TRBD2	TGTGCCAGCAGCTCAGGACTAGCGAAGAGCACAGATACGCAGTATTTT	CASSSGLAKSTDTQYF
once	TRBV4-1	TRBJ2-2	.	TGCGCCAGCAGCCAAGTACAACAGGGGAACACCGGGGAGCTGTTTTTT	CASSQVQQGNTGELFF
.	TRBV30	TRBJ1-2	TRBD1	TGTGCCTGGAGTTCCCGATTTGACAGGGATGGCTACACCTTC	CAWSSRFDRDGYTF
.	TRBV30	TRBJ1-4	.	TGTGCCTGGAGTGCGTATCTTGAGTTTGCAACTAATGAAAAACTGTTTTTT	CAWSAYLEFATNEKLFF
.	TRBV14	TRBJ2-7	.	TGTGCCAGCAGCCGGGGGCCCTCCTACGAGCAGTACTTC	CASSRGPSYEQYF
.	TRBV25-1	TRBJ2-3	TRBD1	TGTGCCAGCAGACCCGCGACAGGGGGTAGGACAGATACGCAGTATTTT	CASRPATGGRTDTQYF